Included here is one TCR beta chain sequence, with context. Its antigen remains unidentified. TCRdb ran MiXCR on the RT-PCR reads and lists one entry per CDR3 protein. The sample carries 530,000 or so distinct CDR3 sequences, roughly 23% recorded once. The entry originates in a study of response to subunit inactivated influenza vaccine. Findings of the study overall: Researchers suggested that each seasonal influenza vaccination recruits few new T cells.

V was clipped by 3 bases and J by 4 bases; unmatched bases: 8. The CDR3 has 15 amino acids. Germline V gene data show CDR1 as KGHSH and CDR2 as LQKENI. The chain employs TRBV18 and TRBJ1-1; 7 positions agree with TRBD1. The sequenced sample was CD4+ T cells sorted from PBMCs, obtained about 5 days after vaccination. The source of this sequence is a man in his forties or fifties who received an inactivated influenza vaccine. CDR3 DNA: TGTGCCAGCTCACCGCTAGACAGGGCGGGCACTGAAGCTTTCTTT. It encodes CASSPLDRAGTEAFF.